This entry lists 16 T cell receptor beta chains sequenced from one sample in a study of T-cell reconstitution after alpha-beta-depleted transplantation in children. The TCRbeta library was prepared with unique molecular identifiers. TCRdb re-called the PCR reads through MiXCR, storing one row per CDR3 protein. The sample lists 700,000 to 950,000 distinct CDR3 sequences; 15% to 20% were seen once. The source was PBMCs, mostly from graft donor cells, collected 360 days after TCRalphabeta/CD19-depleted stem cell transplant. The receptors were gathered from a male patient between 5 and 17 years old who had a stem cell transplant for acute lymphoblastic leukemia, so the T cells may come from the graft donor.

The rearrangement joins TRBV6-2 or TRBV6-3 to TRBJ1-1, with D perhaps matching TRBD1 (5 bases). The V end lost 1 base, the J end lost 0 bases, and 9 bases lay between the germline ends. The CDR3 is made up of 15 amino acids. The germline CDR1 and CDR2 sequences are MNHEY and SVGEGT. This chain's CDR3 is CASSYWGVMNTEAFF. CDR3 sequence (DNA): TGTGCCAGCAGTTACTGGGGGGTGATGAACACTGAAGCTTTCTTT.

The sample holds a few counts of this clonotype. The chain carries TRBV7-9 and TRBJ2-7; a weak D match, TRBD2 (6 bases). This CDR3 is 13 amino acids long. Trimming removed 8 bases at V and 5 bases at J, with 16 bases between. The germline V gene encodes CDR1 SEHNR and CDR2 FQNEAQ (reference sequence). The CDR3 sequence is CASLSGTFHEQYF. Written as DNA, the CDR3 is TGTGCCAGCTTATCCGGGACTTTCCACGAGCAGTACTTC.

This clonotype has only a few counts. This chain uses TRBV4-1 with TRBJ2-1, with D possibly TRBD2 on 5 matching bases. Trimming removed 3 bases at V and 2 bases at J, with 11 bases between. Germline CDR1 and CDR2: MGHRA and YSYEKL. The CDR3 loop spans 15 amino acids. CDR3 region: CASSQTGIPYNEQFF. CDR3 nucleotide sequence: TGCGCCAGCAGCCAGACGGGAATCCCCTACAATGAGCAGTTCTTC.

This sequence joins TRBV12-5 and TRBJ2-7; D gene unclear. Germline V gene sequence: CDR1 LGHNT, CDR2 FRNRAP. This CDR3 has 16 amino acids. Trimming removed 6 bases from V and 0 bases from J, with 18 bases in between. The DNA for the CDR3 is TGTGCTAGTGGCCTGCCCCAAGCCCTTCTCTCCTACGAGCAGTACTTC. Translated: CASGLPQALLSYEQYF. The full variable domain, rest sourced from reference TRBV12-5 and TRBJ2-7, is DARVTQTPRHKVTEMGQEVTMRCQPILGHNTVFWYRQTMMQGLELLAYFRNRAPLDDSGMPKDRFSAEMPDATLATLKIQPSEPRDSAVYFCASGLPQALLSYEQYFGPGTRLTVT.

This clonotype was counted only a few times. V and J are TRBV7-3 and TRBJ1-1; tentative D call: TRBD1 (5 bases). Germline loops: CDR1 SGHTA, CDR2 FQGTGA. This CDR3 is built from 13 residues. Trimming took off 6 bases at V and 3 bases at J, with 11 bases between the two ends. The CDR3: CASSPLGDTEAFF. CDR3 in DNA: TGTGCCAGCAGTCCGTTGGGGGACACTGAAGCTTTCTTT. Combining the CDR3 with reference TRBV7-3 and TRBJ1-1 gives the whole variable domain GAGVSQTPSNKVTEKGKYVELRCDPISGHTALYWYRQSLGQGPEFLIYFQGTGAADDSGLPNDRFFAVRPEGSVSTLKIQRTERGDSAVYLCASSPLGDTEAFFGQGTRLTVV.

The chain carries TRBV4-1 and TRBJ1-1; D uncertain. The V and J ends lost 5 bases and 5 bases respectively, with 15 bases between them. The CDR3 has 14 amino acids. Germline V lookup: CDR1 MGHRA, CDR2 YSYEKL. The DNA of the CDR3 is TGCGCCAGCAGCGATGTACGGGTTCGGACTGAAGCTTTCTTT. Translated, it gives CASSDVRVRTEAFF.

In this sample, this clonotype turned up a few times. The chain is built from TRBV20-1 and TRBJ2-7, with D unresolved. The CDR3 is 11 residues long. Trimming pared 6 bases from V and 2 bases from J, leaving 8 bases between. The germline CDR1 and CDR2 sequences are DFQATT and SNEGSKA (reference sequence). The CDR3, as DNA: TGCAGTGCCCGAAATGCCTACGAGCAGTACTTC. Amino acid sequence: CSARNAYEQYF.

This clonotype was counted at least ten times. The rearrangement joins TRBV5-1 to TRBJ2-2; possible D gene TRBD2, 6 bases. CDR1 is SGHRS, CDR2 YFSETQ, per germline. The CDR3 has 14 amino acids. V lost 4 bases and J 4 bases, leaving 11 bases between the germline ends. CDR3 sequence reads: CASSLSGLTGELFF. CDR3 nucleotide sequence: TGCGCCAGCAGCCTAAGCGGGCTCACCGGGGAGCTGTTTTTT.

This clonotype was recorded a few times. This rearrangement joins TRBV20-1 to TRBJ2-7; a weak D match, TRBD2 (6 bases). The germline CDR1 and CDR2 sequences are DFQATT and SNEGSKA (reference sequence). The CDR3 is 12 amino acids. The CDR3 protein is CSARGSPYEQYF. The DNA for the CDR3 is TGCAGCGCCCGGGGGAGTCCCTACGAGCAGTACTTC.

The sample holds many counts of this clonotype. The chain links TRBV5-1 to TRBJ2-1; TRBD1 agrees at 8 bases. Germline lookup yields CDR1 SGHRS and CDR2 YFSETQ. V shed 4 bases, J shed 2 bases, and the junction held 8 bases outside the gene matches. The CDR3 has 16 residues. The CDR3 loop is CASSMTGVRAYNEQFF. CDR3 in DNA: TGCGCCAGCAGCATGACAGGGGTAAGGGCCTACAATGAGCAGTTCTTC.

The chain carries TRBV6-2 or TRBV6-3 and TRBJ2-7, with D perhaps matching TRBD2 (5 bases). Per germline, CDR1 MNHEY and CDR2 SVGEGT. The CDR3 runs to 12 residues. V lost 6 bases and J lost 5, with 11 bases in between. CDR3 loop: CASSYASNEQYF. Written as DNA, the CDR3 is TGTGCCAGCAGCTACGCTAGCAACGAGCAGTACTTC.

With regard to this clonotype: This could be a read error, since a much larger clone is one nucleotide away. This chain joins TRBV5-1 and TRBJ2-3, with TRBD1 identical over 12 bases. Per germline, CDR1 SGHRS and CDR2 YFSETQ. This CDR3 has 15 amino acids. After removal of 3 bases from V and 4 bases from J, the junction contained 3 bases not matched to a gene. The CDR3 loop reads CASSSGTGGADTQYF. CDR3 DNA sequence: TGCGCCAGCAGCTCCGGGACAGGGGGCGCAGATACGCAGTATTTT. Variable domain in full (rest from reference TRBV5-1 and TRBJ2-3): KAGVTQTPRYLIKTRGQQVTLSCSPISGHRSVSWYQQTPGQGLQFLFEYFSETQRNKGNFPGRFSGRQFSNSRSEMNVSTLELGDSALYLCASSSGTGGADTQYFGPGTRLTVL.

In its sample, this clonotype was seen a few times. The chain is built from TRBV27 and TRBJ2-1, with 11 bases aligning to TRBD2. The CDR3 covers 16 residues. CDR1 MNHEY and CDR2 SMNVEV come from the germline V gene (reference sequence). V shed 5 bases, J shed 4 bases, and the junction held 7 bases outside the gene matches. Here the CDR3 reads CASSPLTSGTYNEQFF. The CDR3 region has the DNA TGTGCCAGCAGTCCACTGACTAGCGGGACTTACAATGAGCAGTTCTTC.

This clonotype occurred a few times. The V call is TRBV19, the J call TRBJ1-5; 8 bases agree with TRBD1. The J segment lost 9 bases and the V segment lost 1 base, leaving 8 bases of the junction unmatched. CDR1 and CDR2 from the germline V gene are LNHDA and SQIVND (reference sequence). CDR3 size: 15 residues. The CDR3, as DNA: TGTGCCAGTAGTATAGTCCGGACAGGGCAGCGGCCCCAGCATTTT. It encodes CASSIVRTGQRPQHF.

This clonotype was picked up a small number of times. The CDR3 coding sequence is TGCGCCAGCAGCCAAGAGGCCAGATGGAACACTGAAGCTTTCTTT. It codes for CASSQEARWNTEAFF. This chain links TRBV4-1 with TRBJ1-1; D is undetermined. This CDR3 spans 15 amino acids. Trimming shortened V by 0 bases and J by 1 base, and 9 bases separated the two germline ends. Germline V gene data show CDR1 as MGHRA and CDR2 as YSYEKL.

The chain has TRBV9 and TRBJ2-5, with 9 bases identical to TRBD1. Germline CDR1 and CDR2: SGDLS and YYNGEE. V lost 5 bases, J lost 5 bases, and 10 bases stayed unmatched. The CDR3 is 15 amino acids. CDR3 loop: CASRAGTGLRETQYF. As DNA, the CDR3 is TGTGCCAGCAGAGCCGGGACAGGGCTAAGGGAGACCCAGTACTTC.